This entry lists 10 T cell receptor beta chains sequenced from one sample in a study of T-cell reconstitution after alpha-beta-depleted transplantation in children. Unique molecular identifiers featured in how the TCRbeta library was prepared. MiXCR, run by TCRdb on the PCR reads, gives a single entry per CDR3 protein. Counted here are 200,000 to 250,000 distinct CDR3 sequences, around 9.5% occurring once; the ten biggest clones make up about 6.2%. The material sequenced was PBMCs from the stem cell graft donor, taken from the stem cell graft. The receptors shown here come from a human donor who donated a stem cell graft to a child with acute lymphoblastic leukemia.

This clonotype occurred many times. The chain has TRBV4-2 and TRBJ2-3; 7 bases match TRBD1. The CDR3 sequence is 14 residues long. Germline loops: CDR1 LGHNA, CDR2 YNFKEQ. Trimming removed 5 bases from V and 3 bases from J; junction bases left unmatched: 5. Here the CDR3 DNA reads TGTGCCAGCAGCACACGGGACAGAACAGATACGCAGTATTTT. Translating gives CASSTRDRTDTQYF.

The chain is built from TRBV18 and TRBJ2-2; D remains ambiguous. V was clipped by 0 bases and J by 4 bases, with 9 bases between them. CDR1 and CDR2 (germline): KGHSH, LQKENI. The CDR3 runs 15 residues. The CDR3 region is CASSPPKGTTGELFF. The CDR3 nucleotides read TGTGCCAGCTCACCACCGAAAGGTACCACCGGGGAGCTGTTTTTT.

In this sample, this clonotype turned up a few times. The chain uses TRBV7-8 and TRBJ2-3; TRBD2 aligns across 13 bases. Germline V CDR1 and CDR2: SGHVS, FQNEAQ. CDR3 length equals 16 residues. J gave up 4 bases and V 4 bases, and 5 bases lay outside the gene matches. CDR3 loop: CASSSGLAGPADTQYF. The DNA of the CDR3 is TGTGCCAGCAGCTCGGGACTAGCGGGGCCGGCAGATACGCAGTATTTT.

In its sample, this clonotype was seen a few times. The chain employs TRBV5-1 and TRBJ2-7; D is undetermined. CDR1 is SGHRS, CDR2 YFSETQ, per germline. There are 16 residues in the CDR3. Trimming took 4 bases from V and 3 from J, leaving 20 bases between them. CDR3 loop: CASSGFSGISIYEQYF. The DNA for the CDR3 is TGCGCCAGCAGCGGATTTTCGGGCATTTCAATCTACGAGCAGTACTTC.

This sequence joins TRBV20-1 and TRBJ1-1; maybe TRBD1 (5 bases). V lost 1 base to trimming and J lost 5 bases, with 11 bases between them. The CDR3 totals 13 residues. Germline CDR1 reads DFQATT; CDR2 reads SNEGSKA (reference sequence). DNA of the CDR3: TGCAGTGCTAGAGGGGGGGGGTTGACTGAAGCTTTCTTT. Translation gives CSARGGGLTEAFF.

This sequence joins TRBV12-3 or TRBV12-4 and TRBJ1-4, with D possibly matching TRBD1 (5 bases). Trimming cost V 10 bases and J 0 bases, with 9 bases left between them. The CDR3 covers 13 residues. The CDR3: CATAGPTNEKLFF. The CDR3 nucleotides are TGTGCCACCGCGGGGCCAACTAATGAAAAACTGTTTTTT.

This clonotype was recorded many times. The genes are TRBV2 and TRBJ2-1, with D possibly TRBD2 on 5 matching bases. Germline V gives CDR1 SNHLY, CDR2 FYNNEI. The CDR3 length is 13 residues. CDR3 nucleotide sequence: TGTGCAATCGGGAAGGGCGGCTACAATGAGCAGTTCTTC. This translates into CAIGKGGYNEQFF.

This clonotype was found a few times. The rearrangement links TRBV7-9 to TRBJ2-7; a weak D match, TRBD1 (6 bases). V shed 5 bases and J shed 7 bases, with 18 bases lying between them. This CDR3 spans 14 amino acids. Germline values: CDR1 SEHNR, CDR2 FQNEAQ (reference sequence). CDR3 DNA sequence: TGTGCCAGCAGCCCATCTGCACAGGGTCGGGAGCAGTACTTC. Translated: CASSPSAQGREQYF.

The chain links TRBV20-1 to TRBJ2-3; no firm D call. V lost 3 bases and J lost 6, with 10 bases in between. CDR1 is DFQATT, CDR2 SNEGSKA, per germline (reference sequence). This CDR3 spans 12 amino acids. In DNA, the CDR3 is TGCAGTGCTAGTCCCAGCCGCGATACGCAGTATTTT. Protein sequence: CSASPSRDTQYF.

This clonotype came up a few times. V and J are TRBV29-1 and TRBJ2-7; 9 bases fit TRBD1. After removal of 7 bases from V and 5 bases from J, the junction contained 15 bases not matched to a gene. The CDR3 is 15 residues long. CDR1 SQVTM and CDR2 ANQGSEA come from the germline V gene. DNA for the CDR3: TGCAGCGCCGGGTTGGGGGGGACAGGGAGGGACGAGCAGTACTTC. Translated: CSAGLGGTGRDEQYF.